This TCR beta chain was obtained from a study of naive and memory T cell subsets. Broader study findings: TCR transcript changes with activation or differentiation may affect this RNA method.

The germline CDR1 and CDR2 sequences are SEHNR and FQNEAQ (reference sequence). V gave up 5 bases and J gave up 4 bases, with 15 bases separating them. The CDR3 spans 15 residues. Amplification of ligated cDNA took four PCR rounds with SP2 and nested alpha and beta constant primers. Alpha and beta constant region primers primed reverse transcription for blood and skin samples. TCRdb redid the calling of the 5' RACE reads with MiXCR, one entry per CDR3 protein. The sample holds 58,000 or so distinct CDR3 sequences; less than 10% are singletons and the top ten take over 8%. An oligonucleotide containing a UMI was ligated to the 3' end of TCR cDNA. Whole-blood samples were roughly 2.7 ml of peripheral blood from healthy adult volunteers. Reverse transcription used DNase-treated unsorted total RNA, aiming for about 1 to 1,100 ng. The sample holds many counts of this clonotype. Antigen unknown.

This clonotype was obtained from a female donor in good health. The chain has TRBV7-9 and TRBJ1-3; perhaps TRBD1 as D (5 bases). CDR3 in amino acids: CASSHPGGTGNTIYF. Here the CDR3 DNA reads TGTGCCAGCAGCCATCCGGGGGGGACGGGAAACACCATATATTTT.